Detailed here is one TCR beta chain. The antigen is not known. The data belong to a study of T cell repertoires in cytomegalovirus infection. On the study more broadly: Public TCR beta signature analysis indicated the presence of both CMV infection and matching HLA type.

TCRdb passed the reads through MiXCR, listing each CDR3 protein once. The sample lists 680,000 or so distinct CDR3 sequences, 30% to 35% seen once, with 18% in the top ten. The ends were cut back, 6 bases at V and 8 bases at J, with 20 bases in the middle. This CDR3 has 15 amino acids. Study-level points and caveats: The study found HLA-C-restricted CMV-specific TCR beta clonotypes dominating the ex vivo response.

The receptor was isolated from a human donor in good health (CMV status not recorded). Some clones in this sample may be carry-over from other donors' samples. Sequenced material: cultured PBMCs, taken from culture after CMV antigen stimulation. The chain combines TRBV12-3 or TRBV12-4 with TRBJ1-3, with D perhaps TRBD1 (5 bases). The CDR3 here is CASSPEGGGWDTIYF. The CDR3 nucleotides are TGTGCCAGCAGCCCCGAGGGTGGGGGATGGGACACCATATATTTT.